These 20 T cell receptor beta chains came from one sample sequenced in a study of cytotoxic CD8 clonotypes in ibrutinib-treated CLL. Measured with immunoSEQ multiplex PCR; TCRdb has only the in-frame clones, and not every one. The sample holds roughly 150,000 clones; approximately 77% are singletons and the top ten take roughly 1.9%. The sequencing here drew on PBMCs, taken after 12 months of ibrutinib treatment. These receptors were collected from a human donor with chronic lymphocytic leukemia.

This chain links TRBV10-3 with TRBJ2-1; D might be TRBD1 (6 bases). This CDR3 is built from 12 residues. V was clipped by 8 bases and J by 3 bases, with 8 bases between them. Germline CDR1 reads ENHRY; CDR2 reads SYGVKD. CDR3 DNA: TGTGCCATCGGGACATTCTACAATGAGCAGTTCTTC. Translating it yields CAIGTFYNEQFF.

This chain joins TRBV28 and TRBJ2-1; TRBD2 matches 8 bases. V shed 6 bases and J 0 bases; nucleotides not matched to a gene: 7. CDR3 length: 16 amino acids. From germline, CDR1 is MDHEN and CDR2 SYDVKM. DNA of the CDR3: TGTGCCAGCAGCCCCCGACTAGCGCTCTCCTACAATGAGCAGTTCTTC. Its translation: CASSPRLALSYNEQFF. Using reference TRBV28 and TRBJ2-1 for the parts outside the CDR3, the full variable domain is DVKVTQSSRYLVKRTGEKVFLECVQDMDHENMFWYRQDPGLGLRLIYFSYDVKMKEKGDIPEGYSVSREKKERFSLILESASTNQTSMYLCASSPRLALSYNEQFFGPGTRLTVL.

The chain couples TRBV27 to TRBJ1-5, with no clear D. Between the trimmed V and J ends, which lost 1 base and 5 bases, there was a span of 6 bases. The germline V gene encodes CDR1 MNHEY and CDR2 SMNVEV (reference sequence). This CDR3 is 13 amino acids long. The CDR3 here is CASSLWVDQPQHF. The CDR3 coding sequence is TGTGCCAGCAGTTTATGGGTGGATCAGCCCCAGCATTTT.

The chain joins TRBV10-3 to TRBJ1-2; D gene ambiguous. This CDR3 spans 17 amino acids. Germline lookup yields CDR1 ENHRY and CDR2 SYGVKD. The germline V and J ends were trimmed by 0 bases and 5 bases, with 19 bases remaining between them. The DNA for the CDR3 is TGTGCCATCAGTGAGTCGTTCCTCCGGGCACCTACATATGGCTACACCTTC. This encodes CAISESFLRAPTYGYTF.

The chain uses TRBV2 and TRBJ2-7; D is ambiguous. Deletions cut 2 bases from V and 4 bases from J, with 9 bases between. The CDR3 extends over 13 amino acids. From germline, CDR1 is SNHLY and CDR2 FYNNEI. CDR3 coding DNA: TGTGCCAGCAGTGAATATTGGGGATACGAGCAGTACTTC. This translates into CASSEYWGYEQYF. The variable domain in full, with the rest retrieved from reference TRBV2 and TRBJ2-7, is EPEVTQTPSHQVTQMGQEVILRCVPISNHLYFYWYRQILGQKVEFLVSFYNNEISEKSEIFDDQFSVERPDGSNFTLKIRSTKLEDSAMYFCASSEYWGYEQYFGPGTRLTVT.

The chain carries TRBV28 and TRBJ2-2, with TRBD1 matching 7 bases. CDR1 MDHEN and CDR2 SYDVKM come from the germline V gene. The CDR3 contains 15 residues. The V and J ends lost 5 bases and 1 base, in that order; junction bases with no gene match: 4. CDR3 bases: TGTGCCAGCAGTAGTGGGGACAGGAACACCGGGGAGCTGTTTTTT. Its protein is CASSSGDRNTGELFF.

The V gene is TRBV18, the J gene TRBJ2-3; D remains unclear. CDR1 and CDR2 from the germline V gene are KGHSH and LQKENI. This CDR3 has 13 residues. V was trimmed by 2 bases and J by 2 bases, leaving 5 bases between them. DNA for the CDR3: TGTGCCAGCTCACCAGACTCCACAGATACGCAGTATTTT. It yields the protein CASSPDSTDTQYF.

Regarding this clone: The same CDR3 also results from other DNA sequences found in this sample. This rearrangement joins TRBV11-3 to TRBJ1-1; 9 bases are shared with TRBD1. The junction had 6 bases not matched to a gene; V was cut back by 5 bases and J by 8 bases. The CDR3 extends over 13 amino acids. CDR1 SGHNT and CDR2 YENEEA come from the germline V gene. CDR3 sequence reads: CASSLGTGREAFF. CDR3 coding DNA: TGTGCCAGCAGCCTTGGGACAGGGAGAGAAGCTTTCTTT.

The chain is built from TRBV7-9 and TRBJ2-1, with TRBD2 as a possible D gene (6 bases). The germline gives CDR1 SEHNR, CDR2 FQNEAQ (reference sequence). There are 14 residues in the CDR3. The V end lost 1 base, the J end lost 5 bases, and 9 bases lay between the germline ends. CDR3 bases: TGTGCCAGCAGCTTAGAGGGACTTCACAATGAGCAGTTCTTC. Its protein product is CASSLEGLHNEQFF.

This rearrangement joins TRBV6-5 to TRBJ2-1, with D possibly matching TRBD1 (6 bases). Germline V gives CDR1 MNHEY, CDR2 SVGAGI. This CDR3 contains 14 residues. The ends were cut back, 7 bases at V and 3 bases at J, with 13 bases in the middle. The CDR3 region has the DNA TGTGCCAGCAACACCTTACAGGGCTACAATGAGCAGTTCTTC. Its protein product is CASNTLQGYNEQFF.

This clone was picked up many times. The chain joins TRBV5-6 to TRBJ2-5, with D possibly being TRBD1 or TRBD2 (5 bases each). Between the trimmed V and J ends, which lost 4 bases and 5 bases, there was a span of 18 bases. From germline, CDR1 is SGHDT and CDR2 YYEEEE. The CDR3 length is 15 residues. Here the CDR3 reads CASSTGAGMKETQYF. CDR3 DNA: TGTGCCAGCAGCACCGGGGCAGGGATGAAGGAGACCCAGTACTTC.

The CDR3 DNA is TGTGCCAGTAGTACCGCAGGGGGCCTAACAGATACGCAGTATTTT. Amino acids: CASSTAGGLTDTQYF. The chain has TRBV19 and TRBJ2-3; the match to TRBD1 covers 8 bases. Germline lookup yields CDR1 LNHDA and CDR2 SQIVND (reference sequence). The CDR3 is made up of 15 amino acids. V was pared by 4 bases and J by 3 bases, with 6 bases of the junction left unmatched.

The chain is built from TRBV5-6 and TRBJ2-1; 7 bases are shared with TRBD2. Germline CDR1 and CDR2: SGHDT and YYEEEE. CDR3 length: 16 amino acids. After removal of 1 base from V and 6 bases from J, the junction contained 10 bases not matched to a gene. CDR3 DNA sequence: TGTGCCAGCAGCTTGCTTCCAAGCGGGGTTACCAATGAGCAGTTCTTC. Translated, it gives CASSLLPSGVTNEQFF.

Only a few counts were recorded for this clone. The chain carries TRBV11-2 and TRBJ2-5, with 11 bases matching TRBD2. This CDR3 has 16 amino acids. From germline, CDR1 is SGHAT and CDR2 FQNNGV. J lost 5 bases, V lost 5 bases, and 10 bases had no gene match. CDR3 sequence reads: CASSSTSGGSGETQYF. CDR3 in DNA: TGTGCCAGCAGCAGTACTAGCGGGGGAAGTGGGGAGACCCAGTACTTC. The entire variable domain, with the rest obtained from reference TRBV11-2 and TRBJ2-5, is as follows: EAGVAQSPRYKIIEKRQSVAFWCNPISGHATLYWYQQILGQGPKLLIQFQNNGVVDDSQLPKDRFSAERLKGVDSTLKIQPAKLEDSAVYLCASSSTSGGSGETQYFGPGTRLLVL.

The chain has TRBV18 and TRBJ1-2; TRBD1 agrees at 7 bases. Germline V lookup: CDR1 KGHSH, CDR2 LQKENI. The CDR3 runs to 15 residues. The V segment lost 3 bases and the J segment 3 bases; nucleotides outside the gene matches: 7. The CDR3 DNA follows: TGTGCCAGCTCACCCCCCAGGGGGTTCGACTATGGCTACACCTTC. Amino acids: CASSPPRGFDYGYTF.

This CDR3 is CASSRDLGSGNTIYF. The CDR3 nucleotides are TGTGCCAGTAGCCGGGACCTAGGGTCTGGAAACACCATATATTTT. V is TRBV19 and J is TRBJ1-3; a weak D match, TRBD1 (5 bases). The germline V and J ends were trimmed by 6 bases and 1 base, with 13 bases remaining between them. The CDR3 covers 15 residues. Germline V CDR1 and CDR2: LNHDA, SQIVND (reference sequence).

The chain combines TRBV9 with TRBJ2-2; 12 positions agree with TRBD2. CDR1 and CDR2 (germline): SGDLS, YYNGEE. This CDR3 is built from 16 residues. V dropped 1 base and J dropped 7; count of bases not matched to a gene: 5. CDR3 in amino acids: CASSVLTSGRGGELFF. CDR3 bases: TGTGCCAGCAGCGTATTGACTAGCGGGAGAGGCGGGGAGCTGTTTTTT.

The chain has TRBV7-9 and TRBJ2-1; 9 bases agree with TRBD1. The V gene end was trimmed by 5 bases and the J gene end by 8 bases; junction bases not matched to a gene: 10. Germline CDR1 and CDR2: SEHNR and FQNEAQ (reference sequence). CDR3 size: 15 residues. This CDR3 is CASSEGQGRIDEQFF. In nucleotides, the CDR3 is TGTGCCAGCAGCGAGGGACAGGGAAGAATCGATGAGCAGTTCTTC.

This clone has just one count. The sample contains more than one DNA sequence encoding this CDR3. The CDR3 DNA follows: TGCAGCGTGGCACCGGGACAGAGCACAGATACGCAGTATTTT. Translating gives CSVAPGQSTDTQYF. The J gene is TRBJ2-3, the V gene TRBV29-1; 7 nucleotides match TRBD1. Germline trimming cut 6 bases from V and 0 bases from J; bases unmatched to any gene: 6. This CDR3 is 14 amino acids long. Germline values: CDR1 SQVTM, CDR2 ANQGSEA.

The chain is built from TRBV10-2 and TRBJ1-5; possible D gene TRBD1, 6 bases. Looked up from germline, CDR1 is WSHSY and CDR2 is SAAADI. Trimming shortened V by 8 bases and J by 7 bases, and 21 bases separated the two germline ends. This CDR3 is built from 15 residues. The CDR3 loop reads CASGGIQGGTQPQHF. The CDR3 DNA is TGCGCCAGCGGTGGAATACAGGGAGGAACCCAGCCCCAGCATTTT.